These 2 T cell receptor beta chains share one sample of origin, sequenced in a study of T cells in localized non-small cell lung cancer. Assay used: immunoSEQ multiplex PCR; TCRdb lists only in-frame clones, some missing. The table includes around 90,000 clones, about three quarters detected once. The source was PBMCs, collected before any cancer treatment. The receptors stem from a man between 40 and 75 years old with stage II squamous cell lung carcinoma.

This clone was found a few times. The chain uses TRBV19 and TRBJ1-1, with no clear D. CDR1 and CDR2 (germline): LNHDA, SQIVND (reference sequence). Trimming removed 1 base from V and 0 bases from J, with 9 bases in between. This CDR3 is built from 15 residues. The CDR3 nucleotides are TGTGCCAGTAGTATAGGTCAGGTAATGAACACTGAAGCTTTCTTT. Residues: CASSIGQVMNTEAFF.

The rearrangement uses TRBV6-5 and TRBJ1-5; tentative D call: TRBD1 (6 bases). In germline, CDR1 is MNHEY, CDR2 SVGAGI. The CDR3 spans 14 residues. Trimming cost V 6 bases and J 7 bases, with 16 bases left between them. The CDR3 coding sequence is TGTGCCAGCAGGGAACAGGGAAGGTACCAGCCCCAGCATTTT. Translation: CASREQGRYQPQHF.